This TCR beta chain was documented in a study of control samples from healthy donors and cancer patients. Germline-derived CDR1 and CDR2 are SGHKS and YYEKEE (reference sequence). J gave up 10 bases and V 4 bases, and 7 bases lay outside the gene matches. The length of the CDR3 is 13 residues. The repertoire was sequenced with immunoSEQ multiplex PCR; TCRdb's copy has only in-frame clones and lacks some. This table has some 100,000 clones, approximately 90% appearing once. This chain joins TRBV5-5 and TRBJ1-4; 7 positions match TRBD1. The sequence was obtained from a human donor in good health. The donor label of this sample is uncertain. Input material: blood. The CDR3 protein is CASSATGTAKLFF. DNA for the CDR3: TGTGCCAGCAGCGCGACAGGGACTGCAAAACTGTTTTTT.